Sequencing of this TCR beta chain was carried out in a study of blood T cell repertoires in COVID-19. Overall study: The origin of the acute and convalescent COVID-19 samples was the United States, Italy and Spain. Sources were T cells, B-cell-depleted T cells, or PBMCs; the material itself was cDNA or gDNA.

CDR1 is MNHEY, CDR2 SVGAGI, per germline. The CDR3 has 14 amino acids. Trimming took 7 bases from V and 11 from J; bases not matched to a gene: 13. Original processing methods: Reference gene primer amplification yielded estimated nucleated cell counts. Repertoires were generated with immunoSEQ multiplex PCR, while TCRdb's copy carries only in-frame clones and drops some. V, J and clone size reflect that table, while D and trimming were determined from the DNA. The sample lists around 150,000 clones, about 86% occurring once. This rearrangement joins TRBV6-5 to TRBJ1-4; TRBD1 matches 7 bases. This TCR was recovered from a woman aged 80 or over with acute or convalescent COVID-19. The specimen sequenced was peripheral blood. The CDR3 nucleotides are TGTGCCAGCAACAAACAGGGGACGGGAGATAAACTGTTTTTT. It codes for CASNKQGTGDKLFF.